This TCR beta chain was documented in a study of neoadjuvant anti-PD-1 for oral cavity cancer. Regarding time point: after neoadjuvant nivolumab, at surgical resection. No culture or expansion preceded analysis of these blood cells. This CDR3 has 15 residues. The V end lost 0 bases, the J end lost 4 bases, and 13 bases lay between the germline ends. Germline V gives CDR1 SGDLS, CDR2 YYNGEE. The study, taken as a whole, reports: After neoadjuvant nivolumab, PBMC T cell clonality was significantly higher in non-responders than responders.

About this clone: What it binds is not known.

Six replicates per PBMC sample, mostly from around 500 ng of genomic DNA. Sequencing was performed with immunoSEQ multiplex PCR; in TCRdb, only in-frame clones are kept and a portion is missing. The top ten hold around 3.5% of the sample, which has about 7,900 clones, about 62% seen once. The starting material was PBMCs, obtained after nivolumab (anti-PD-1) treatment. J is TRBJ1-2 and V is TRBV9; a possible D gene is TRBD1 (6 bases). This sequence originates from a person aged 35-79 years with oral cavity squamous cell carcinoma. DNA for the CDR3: TGTGCCAGCAGCGTAGGGACAGTAGTGCCCTATGGCTACACCTTC. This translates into CASSVGTVVPYGYTF.